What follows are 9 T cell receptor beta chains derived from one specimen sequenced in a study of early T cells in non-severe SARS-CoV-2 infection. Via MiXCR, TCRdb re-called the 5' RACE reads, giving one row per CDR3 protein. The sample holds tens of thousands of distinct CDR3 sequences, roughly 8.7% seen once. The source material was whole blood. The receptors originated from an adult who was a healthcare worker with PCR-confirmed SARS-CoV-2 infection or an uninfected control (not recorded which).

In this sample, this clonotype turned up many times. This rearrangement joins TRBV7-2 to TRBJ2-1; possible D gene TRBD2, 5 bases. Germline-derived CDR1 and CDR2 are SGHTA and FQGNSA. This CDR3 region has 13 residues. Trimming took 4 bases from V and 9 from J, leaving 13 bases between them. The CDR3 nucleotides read TGTGCCAGCAGCTCCAGTCTCGCGGGTGAGCAGTTCTTC. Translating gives CASSSSLAGEQFF.

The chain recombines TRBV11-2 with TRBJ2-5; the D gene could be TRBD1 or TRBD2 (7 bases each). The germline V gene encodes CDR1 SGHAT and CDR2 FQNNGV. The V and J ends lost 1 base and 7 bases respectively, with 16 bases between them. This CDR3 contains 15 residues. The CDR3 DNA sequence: TGTGCCAGCAGCTTAGCAGGGGGAGCTAGCGGGACCCAGTACTTC. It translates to CASSLAGGASGTQYF.

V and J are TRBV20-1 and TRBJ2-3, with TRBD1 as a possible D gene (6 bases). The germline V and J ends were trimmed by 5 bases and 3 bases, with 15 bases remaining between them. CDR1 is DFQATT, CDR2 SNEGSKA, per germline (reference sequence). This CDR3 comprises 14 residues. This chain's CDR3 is CSAEPGQGTDTQYF. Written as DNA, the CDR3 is TGCAGTGCTGAACCGGGCCAGGGGACAGATACGCAGTATTTT.

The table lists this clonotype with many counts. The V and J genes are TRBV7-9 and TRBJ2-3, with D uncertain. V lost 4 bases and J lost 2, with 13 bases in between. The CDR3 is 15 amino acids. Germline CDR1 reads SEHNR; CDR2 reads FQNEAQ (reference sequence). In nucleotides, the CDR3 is TGTGCCAGCAGCTCGCGGCTTCTTTACACAGATACGCAGTATTTT. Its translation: CASSSRLLYTDTQYF.

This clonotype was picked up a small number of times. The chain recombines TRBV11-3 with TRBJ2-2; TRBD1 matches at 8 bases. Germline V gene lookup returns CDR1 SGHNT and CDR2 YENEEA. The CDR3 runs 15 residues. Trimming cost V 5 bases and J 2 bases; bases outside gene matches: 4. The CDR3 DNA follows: TGTGCCAGCAGCCAGGGACAGGAAAACACCGGGGAGCTGTTTTTT. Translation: CASSQGQENTGELFF.

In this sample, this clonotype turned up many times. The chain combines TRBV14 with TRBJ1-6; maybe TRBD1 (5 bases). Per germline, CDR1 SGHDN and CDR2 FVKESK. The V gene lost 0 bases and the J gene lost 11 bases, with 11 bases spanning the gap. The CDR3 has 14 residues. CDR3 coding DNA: TGTGCCAGCAGCCAAGATGTGGGGGGTACACCCCTCCACTTT. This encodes CASSQDVGGTPLHF.

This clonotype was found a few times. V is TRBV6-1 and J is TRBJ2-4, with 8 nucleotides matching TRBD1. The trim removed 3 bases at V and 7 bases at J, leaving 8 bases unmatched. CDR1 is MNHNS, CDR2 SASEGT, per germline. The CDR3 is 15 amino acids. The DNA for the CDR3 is TGTGCCAGCAGTGATCGGGACAGGTTATCGAACATTCAGTACTTC. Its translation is CASSDRDRLSNIQYF.

The DNA for the CDR3 is TGTGCCAGCAGTGGAGTTTTCGGCACCGGGGAGCTGTTTTTT. Amino acids: CASSGVFGTGELFF. V gene TRBV2 combines with J gene TRBJ2-2, with D unresolved. CDR3 size: 14 residues. V lost 4 bases to trimming and J lost 4 bases, with 10 bases between them. CDR1 is SNHLY and CDR2 is FYNNEI in the germline V gene.

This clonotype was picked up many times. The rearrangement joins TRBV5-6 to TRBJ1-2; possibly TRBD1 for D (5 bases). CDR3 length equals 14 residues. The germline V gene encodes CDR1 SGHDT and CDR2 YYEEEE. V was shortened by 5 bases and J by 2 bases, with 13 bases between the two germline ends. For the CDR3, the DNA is TGTGCCAGCAGTTCAGGGTTACCGAACTATGGCTACACCTTC. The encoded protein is CASSSGLPNYGYTF.